A single sample is the source of the 3 T cell receptor beta chains below, sequenced in a study of T-cell memory formation after mild COVID-19. TCRdb processed the 5' RACE reads anew with MiXCR; each CDR3 protein has one entry. The sample consists of roughly 560,000 distinct CDR3 sequences, about 20% of them appearing once. The specimen sequenced was PBMCs or a T cell subset sorted from them (not recorded which). The source of these receptors is an adult woman who had mild COVID-19 (a few samples of this study predate the infection). Cell type and time point are not known.

The chain joins TRBV7-8 to TRBJ1-3, with 7 nucleotides matching TRBD1. The CDR3 is 17 amino acids. The V gene end was trimmed by 1 base and the J gene end by 3 bases; junction bases not matched to a gene: 9. Germline CDR1 and CDR2: SGHVS and FQNEAQ. CDR3 nucleotides: TGTGCCAGCAGCTTAGGCCCGCACAGGGGCTATGGAAACACCATATATTTT. This codes for CASSLGPHRGYGNTIYF. The variable domain in full, completed from reference TRBV7-8 and TRBJ1-3, reads GAGVSQSPRYKVAKRGQDVALRCDPISGHVSLFWYQQALGQGPEFLTYFQNEAQLDKSGLPSDRFFAERPEGSVSTLKIQRTQQEDSAVYLCASSLGPHRGYGNTIYFGEGSWLTVV.

The genes are TRBV7-9 and TRBJ2-2; possibly TRBD1 for D (6 bases). Germline V lookup: CDR1 SEHNR, CDR2 FQNEAQ (reference sequence). V lost 4 bases to trimming and J lost 7 bases, with 16 bases between them. The CDR3 sequence is 15 residues long. The CDR3 nucleotides read TGTGCCAGCAGCTATAAGGTGGCAGGGGACGGGGAGCTGTTTTTT. Translating it yields CASSYKVAGDGELFF.

Only a few counts were recorded for this clonotype. The chain combines TRBV5-1 with TRBJ2-2; TRBD2 is a possible D gene (6 bases). CDR3 length: 13 residues. V was trimmed by 4 bases and J by 6 bases, leaving 10 bases between them. Germline V gene lookup returns CDR1 SGHRS and CDR2 YFSETQ. Here the CDR3 reads CASSIWGAGELFF. CDR3 sequence (DNA): TGCGCCAGCAGCATATGGGGGGCCGGGGAGCTGTTTTTT.